Shown below are 15 T cell receptor beta chains from a single sample sequenced in a study of OX40 agonist ivuxolimab in advanced cancers. The method was immunoSEQ multiplex PCR; TCRdb's version includes in-frame clones alone and lacks a portion of them. This sample yields over 50,000 clones, of which under 90% are seen a single time; approximately 0.56% belongs to the top ten. Sequencing used CD4+ or CD8+ T cells sorted from blood, obtained in a trial of the OX40 agonist ivuxolimab. These receptor sequences come from an adult with an advanced solid tumor such as melanoma, head and neck, liver or kidney cancer.

This sequence joins TRBV30 and TRBJ2-3, with 7 bases aligning to TRBD2. The CDR3 loop spans 14 amino acids. The V gene end was trimmed by 3 bases and the J gene end by 2 bases; junction bases not matched to a gene: 5. CDR1 and CDR2 (germline): GTSNPN, SVGIG (reference sequence). CDR3 residues: CAWRREGLTDTQYF. CDR3 coding DNA: TGTGCCTGGAGGAGGGAGGGCCTCACAGATACGCAGTATTTT. Variable domain in full (rest from reference TRBV30 and TRBJ2-3): SQTIHQWPATLVQPVGSPLSLECTVEGTSNPNLYWYRQAAGRGLQLLFYSVGIGQISSEVPQNLSASRPQDRQFILSSKKLLLSDSGFYLCAWRREGLTDTQYFGPGTRLTVL.

The V gene is TRBV5-6, the J gene TRBJ2-1, with D possibly TRBD2 on 6 matching bases. Germline V lookup: CDR1 SGHDT, CDR2 YYEEEE. V was shortened by 3 bases and J by 3 bases, with 16 bases between the two germline ends. This CDR3 has 16 amino acids. DNA for the CDR3: TGTGCCAGCAGCTCCGCCCGGGGGAGGTTCTACAATGAGCAGTTCTTC. Amino acid sequence: CASSSARGRFYNEQFF.

The chain uses TRBV7-2 and TRBJ2-2; TRBD2 might be the D (6 bases). The ends were cut back, 5 bases at V and 0 bases at J, with 13 bases in the middle. The CDR3 consists of 16 residues. Germline CDR1 SGHTA, CDR2 FQGNSA. CDR3: CASSSRGLPNTGELFF. The DNA for the CDR3 is TGTGCCAGCAGCAGTCGGGGACTCCCGAACACCGGGGAGCTGTTTTTT.

The gene calls are TRBV10-3 and TRBJ1-2; no firm D call. CDR1 and CDR2 from the germline V gene are ENHRY and SYGVKD. The CDR3 extends over 13 amino acids. Deletions cut 9 bases from V and 8 bases from J, with 19 bases between. The CDR3 sequence is CAIAADGARGYTF. CDR3 DNA sequence: TGTGCCATTGCGGCGGATGGAGCACGGGGCTACACCTTC.

This chain connects TRBV10-3 to TRBJ2-3; 9 bases match TRBD2. The trim removed 10 bases at V and 2 bases at J, leaving 19 bases unmatched. The V gene's germline CDR1 is ENHRY and CDR2 SYGVKD. The CDR3 is 18 residues long. CDR3 in amino acids: CATTLSGGRGWDTDTQYF. CDR3 in DNA: TGTGCCACAACCCTTAGCGGGGGACGTGGATGGGACACAGATACGCAGTATTTT.

The chain is built from TRBV10-3 and TRBJ1-5; TRBD1 agrees at 7 bases. Germline-derived CDR1 and CDR2 are ENHRY and SYGVKD. The CDR3 is 16 amino acids. Trimming took 4 bases from V and 0 from J; bases not matched to a gene: 6. The CDR3 region has the DNA TGTGCCATCAGTGTGGGGGACAGTTATAGCAATCAGCCCCAGCATTTT. It is translated as CAISVGDSYSNQPQHF.

The chain has TRBV2 and TRBJ2-5; TRBD2 matches 7 bases. V was clipped by 6 bases and J by 7 bases; unmatched bases: 5. The CDR3 runs 12 residues. Germline V CDR1 and CDR2: SNHLY, FYNNEI. CDR3 nucleotide sequence: TGTGCCAGCAGGGAGTCGGGGGGGACCCAGTACTTC. Amino acids: CASRESGGTQYF.

The rearrangement uses TRBV7-9 and TRBJ1-1, with D maybe TRBD1 (6 bases). Germline CDR1 is SEHNR and CDR2 is FQNEAQ (reference sequence). V was clipped by 2 bases and J by 3 bases, with 10 bases between them. This CDR3 has 14 amino acids. For the CDR3, the DNA is TGTGCCAGCAGCTTAAAGGGGGGGGACACTGAAGCTTTCTTT. Protein product: CASSLKGGDTEAFF. Full variable domain (remainder filled in from reference TRBV7-9 and TRBJ1-1): DTGVSQNPRHKITKRGQNVTFRCDPISEHNRLYWYRQTLGQGPEFLTYFQNEAQLEKSRLLSDRFSAERPKGSFSTLEIQRTEQGDSAMYLCASSLKGGDTEAFFGQGTRLTVV.

This sequence joins TRBV5-4 and TRBJ2-7; D is unresolved. Germline V CDR1 and CDR2: SGHNT, YYREEE (reference sequence). The CDR3 is 13 residues long. Deletions cut 2 bases from V and 6 bases from J, with 12 bases between. The CDR3 is CASSLPAGFEQYF. CDR3 in DNA: TGTGCCAGCAGCTTACCGGCCGGGTTCGAGCAGTACTTC.

This chain links TRBV28 with TRBJ2-1; D not resolved. Trimming left V 4 bases short and J 3 bases short, with 7 bases between. CDR1 is MDHEN and CDR2 is SYDVKM in the germline V gene. The CDR3 length is 13 residues. CDR3 nucleotides: TGTGCCAGCAGTTCGGTAGACTACAATGAGCAGTTCTTC. It codes for CASSSVDYNEQFF.

The chain carries TRBV11-2 and TRBJ2-3; D is unresolved. The CDR3 spans 13 residues. Trimming removed 4 bases at V and 6 bases at J, with 11 bases between. CDR1 SGHAT and CDR2 FQNNGV come from the germline V gene. CDR3 sequence: CASSSSGWDTQYF. For the CDR3, the DNA is TGTGCCAGCAGCTCCTCGGGTTGGGATACGCAGTATTTT.

In nucleotides, the CDR3 is TGTGCCAGCAGTTACTCTCCACTCAGGGCCAACACTGAAGCTTTCTTT. Translating it yields CASSYSPLRANTEAFF. The J gene is TRBJ1-1, the V gene TRBV6-5, with a possible D match to TRBD1 (5 bases). CDR1 MNHEY and CDR2 SVGAGI come from the germline V gene. The V and J ends lost 0 bases and 2 bases respectively, with 13 bases between them. This CDR3 comprises 16 residues.

The chain carries TRBV7-6 and TRBJ2-1; 7 bases are shared with TRBD2. Germline CDR1 and CDR2: SGHVS and FNYEAQ. The trim removed 5 bases at V and 7 bases at J, leaving 14 bases unmatched. This CDR3 is built from 16 residues. The CDR3 reads CASSHGLAGARNEQFF. CDR3 sequence (DNA): TGTGCCAGCAGCCATGGCCTGGCGGGAGCCCGAAATGAGCAGTTCTTC.

The rearrangement links TRBV19 to TRBJ1-3; 7 bases fit TRBD1. The CDR3 length is 17 residues. Losses at the gene ends were 6 bases for V and 2 bases for J; bases not matched to a gene: 13. The germline gives CDR1 LNHDA, CDR2 SQIVND (reference sequence). The CDR3 region has the DNA TGTGCCAGTAGCCGACAGGGAGGACGGTCCGCTGGAAACACCATATATTTT. It encodes CASSRQGGRSAGNTIYF.

The CDR3 reads CASSSTSGYEQYF. CDR3 nucleotides: TGTGCCAGCAGCTCAACTAGCGGCTACGAGCAGTACTTC. V usage is TRBV7-2 and J usage is TRBJ2-7; 8 bases are a match to TRBD2. Looked up from germline, CDR1 is SGHTA and CDR2 is FQGNSA. V shed 4 bases, J shed 3 bases, and the junction held 2 bases outside the gene matches. The CDR3 spans 13 residues.